This paragraph reports one T cell receptor beta chain. This clonotype was observed many times. Its cognate antigen has yet to be identified. One base away there is no much larger clone; base qualities are not given. Sequencing was performed on an Illumina HiSeq 1500. In-frame beta chains were kept once TCRdb had trimmed the public reads at Q25 with fastp and called clones with MiXCR. For every CDR3 protein sequence, its rows merge into one entry that carries the most common genes and DNA. The sample table lists more than 85,000 distinct CDR3 sequences, about a quarter of them with a count of one. The top ten constitute about 39% of the sample. The data derive from a study of T cell repertoires in cytomegalovirus infection (dated by TCRdb to between 2017 and 2020). With respect to the entire study: Donor HLA type was relevant to the analysis, as public TCR beta signatures indicated carriage of CMV infection together with the matching HLA type. What the authors observed across the whole study: In the ex vivo response, HLA-C-restricted CMV-specific TCR beta clonotypes were dominant, and in two of eight donors the single most frequent clonotype came from this HLA-C-restricted group. Cumulative frequency of public TCR beta family members discriminated carriers of CMV infection plus the relevant HLA type in this cohort and an independent 352-donor cohort.

This sequence was found in a human donor in good health (CMV status not recorded). Some clones in this sample may be carry-over from other donors' samples. Sequencing used CD8+ T cells from PBMCs.

The CDR3 region has the sequence CASSNPSGSHEQFF. The nucleotide sequence reads as follows: TGTGCCAGCAGCAACCCCTCCGGGTCTCATGAGCAGTTCTTC. The chain links TRBV7-8 with TRBJ2-1; no D gene is confidently identified. From the germline V gene, CDR1 is SGHVS and CDR2 is FQNEAQ. From the cysteine up to the phenylalanine, the CDR3 has a length of 14 residues. Left in the record is the CDR3 DNA by itself, 42 bases read in frame from the first base. Trimming removed 5 bases from V and 8 bases from J, leaving 16 bases between the germline ends.